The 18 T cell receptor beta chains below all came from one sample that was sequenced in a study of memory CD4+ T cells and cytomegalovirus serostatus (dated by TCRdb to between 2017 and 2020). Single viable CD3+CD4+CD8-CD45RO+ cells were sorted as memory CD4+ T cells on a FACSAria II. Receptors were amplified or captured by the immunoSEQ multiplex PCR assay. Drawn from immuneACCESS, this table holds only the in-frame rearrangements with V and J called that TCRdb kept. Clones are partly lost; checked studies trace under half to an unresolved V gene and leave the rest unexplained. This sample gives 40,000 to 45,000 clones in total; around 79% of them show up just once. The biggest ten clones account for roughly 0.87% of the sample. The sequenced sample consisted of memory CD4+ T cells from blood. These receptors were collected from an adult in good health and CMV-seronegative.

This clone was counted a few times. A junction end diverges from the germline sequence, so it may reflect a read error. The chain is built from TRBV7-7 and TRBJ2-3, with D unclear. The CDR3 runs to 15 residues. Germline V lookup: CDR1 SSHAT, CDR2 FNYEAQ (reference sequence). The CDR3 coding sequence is TGTGCTAGCAGCCCCACCGGCGCCACGGGAGATACGCAGTATTTT. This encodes CASSPTGATGDTQYF.

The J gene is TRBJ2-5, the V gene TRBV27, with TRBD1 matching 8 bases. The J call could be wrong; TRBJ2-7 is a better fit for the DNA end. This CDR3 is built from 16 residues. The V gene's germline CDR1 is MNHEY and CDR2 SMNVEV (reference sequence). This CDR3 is CASSPGWGQARYEQYF. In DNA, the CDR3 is TGTGCCAGCAGTCCTGGATGGGGACAGGCGCGCTACGAGCAGTACTTC.

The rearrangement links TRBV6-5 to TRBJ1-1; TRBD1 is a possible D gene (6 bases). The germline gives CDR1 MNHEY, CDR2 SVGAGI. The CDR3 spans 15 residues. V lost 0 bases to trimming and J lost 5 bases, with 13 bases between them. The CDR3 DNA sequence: TGTGCCAGCAGTTACTCAGTCGGAGGGGGTACTGAAGCTTTCTTT. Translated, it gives CASSYSVGGGTEAFF.

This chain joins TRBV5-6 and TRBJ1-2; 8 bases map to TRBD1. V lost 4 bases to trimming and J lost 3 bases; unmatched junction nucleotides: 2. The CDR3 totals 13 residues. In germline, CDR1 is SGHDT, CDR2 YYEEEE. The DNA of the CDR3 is TGTGCCAGCAGCCAGGACAGGGACTATGGCTACACCTTC. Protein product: CASSQDRDYGYTF.

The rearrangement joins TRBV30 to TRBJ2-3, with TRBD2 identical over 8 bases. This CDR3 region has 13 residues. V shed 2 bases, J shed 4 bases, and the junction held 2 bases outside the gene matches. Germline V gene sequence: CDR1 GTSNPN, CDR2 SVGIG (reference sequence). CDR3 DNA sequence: TGTGCCTGGAGTCGGGGGGGCCCAGATACGCAGTATTTT. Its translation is CAWSRGGPDTQYF.

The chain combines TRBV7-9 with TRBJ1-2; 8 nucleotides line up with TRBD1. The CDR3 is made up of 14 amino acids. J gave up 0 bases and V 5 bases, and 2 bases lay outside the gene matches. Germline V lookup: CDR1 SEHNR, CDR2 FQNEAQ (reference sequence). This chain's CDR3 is CASSPGQANYGYTF. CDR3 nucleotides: TGTGCCAGCAGCCCGGGACAGGCTAACTATGGCTACACCTTC.

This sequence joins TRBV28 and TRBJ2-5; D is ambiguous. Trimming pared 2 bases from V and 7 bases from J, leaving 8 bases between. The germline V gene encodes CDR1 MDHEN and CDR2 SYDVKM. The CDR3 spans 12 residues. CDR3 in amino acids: CASSLRDGTQYF. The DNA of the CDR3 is TGTGCCAGCAGTTTAAGAGACGGGACCCAGTACTTC.

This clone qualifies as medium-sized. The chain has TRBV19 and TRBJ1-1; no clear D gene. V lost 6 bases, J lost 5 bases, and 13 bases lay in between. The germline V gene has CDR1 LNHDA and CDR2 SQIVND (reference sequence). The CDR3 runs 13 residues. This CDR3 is CASSRSRLTEAFF. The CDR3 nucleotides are TGTGCCAGTAGCCGGAGCCGTTTGACTGAAGCTTTCTTT.

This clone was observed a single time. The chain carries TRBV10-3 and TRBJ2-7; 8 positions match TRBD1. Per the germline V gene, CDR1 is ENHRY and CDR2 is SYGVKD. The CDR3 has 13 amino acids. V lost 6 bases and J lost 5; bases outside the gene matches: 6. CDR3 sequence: CAIRGTGNDEQYF. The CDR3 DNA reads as TGTGCCATCAGGGGGACAGGTAACGACGAGCAGTACTTC.

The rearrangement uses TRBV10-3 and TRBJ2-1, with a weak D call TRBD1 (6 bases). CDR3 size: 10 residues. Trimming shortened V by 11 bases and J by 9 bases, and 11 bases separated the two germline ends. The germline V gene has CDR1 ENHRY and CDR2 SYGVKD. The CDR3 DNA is TGTGCCCCACAGGGTTTTGAGCAGTTCTTC. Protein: CAPQGFEQFF.

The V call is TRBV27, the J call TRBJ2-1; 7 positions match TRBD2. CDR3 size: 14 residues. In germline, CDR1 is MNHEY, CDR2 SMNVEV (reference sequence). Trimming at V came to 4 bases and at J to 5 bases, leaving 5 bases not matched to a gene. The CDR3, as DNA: TGTGCCAGCAGTTCGGGCGGGAGCAACAATGAGCAGTTCTTC. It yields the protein CASSSGGSNNEQFF.

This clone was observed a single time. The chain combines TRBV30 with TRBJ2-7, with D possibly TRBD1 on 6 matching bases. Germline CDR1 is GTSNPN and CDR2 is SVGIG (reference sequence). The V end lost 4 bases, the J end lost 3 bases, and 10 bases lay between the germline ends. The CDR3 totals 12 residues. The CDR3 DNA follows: TGTGCCTGGAACAGGGTTGACTACGAGCAGTACTTC. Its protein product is CAWNRVDYEQYF.

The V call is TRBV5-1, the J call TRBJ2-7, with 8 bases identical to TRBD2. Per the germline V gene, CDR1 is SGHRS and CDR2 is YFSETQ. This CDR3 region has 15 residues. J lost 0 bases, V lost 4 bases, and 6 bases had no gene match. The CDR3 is CASSRGGLSSYEQYF. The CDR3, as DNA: TGCGCCAGCAGCCGGGGGGGTCTGAGCTCCTACGAGCAGTACTTC.

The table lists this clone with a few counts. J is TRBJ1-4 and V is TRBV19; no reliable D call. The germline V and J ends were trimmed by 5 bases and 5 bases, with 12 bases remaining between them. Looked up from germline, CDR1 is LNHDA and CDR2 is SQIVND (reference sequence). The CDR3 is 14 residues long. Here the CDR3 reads CASSRTYGNEKLFF. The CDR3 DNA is TGTGCCAGTAGTCGGACCTACGGAAATGAAAAACTGTTTTTT.

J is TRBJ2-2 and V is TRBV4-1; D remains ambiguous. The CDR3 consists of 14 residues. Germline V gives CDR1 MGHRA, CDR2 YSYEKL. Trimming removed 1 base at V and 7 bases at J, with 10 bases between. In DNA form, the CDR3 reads TGCGCCAGCAGCCAAGCTCAGGTCGGCGGGGAGCTGTTTTTT. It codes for CASSQAQVGGELFF.

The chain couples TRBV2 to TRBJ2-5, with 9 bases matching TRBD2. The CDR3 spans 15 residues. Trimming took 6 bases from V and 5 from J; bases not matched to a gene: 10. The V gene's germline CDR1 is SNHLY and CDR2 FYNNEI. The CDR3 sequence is CASSLPGLAPETQYF. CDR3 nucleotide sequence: TGTGCCAGCAGCTTACCGGGACTAGCTCCGGAGACCCAGTACTTC.

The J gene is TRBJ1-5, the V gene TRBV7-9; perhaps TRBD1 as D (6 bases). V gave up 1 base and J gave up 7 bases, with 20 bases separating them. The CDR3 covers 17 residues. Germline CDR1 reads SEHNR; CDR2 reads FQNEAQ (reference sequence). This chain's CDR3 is CASSLGRTARMGQPQHF. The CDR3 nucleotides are TGTGCCAGCAGCTTAGGAAGGACAGCCAGGATGGGCCAGCCCCAGCATTTT.

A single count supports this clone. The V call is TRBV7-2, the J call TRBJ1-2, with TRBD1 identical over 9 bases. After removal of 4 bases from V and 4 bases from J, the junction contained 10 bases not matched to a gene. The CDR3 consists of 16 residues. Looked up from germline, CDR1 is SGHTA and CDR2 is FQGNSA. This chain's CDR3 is CASSSGGQGNSYGYTF. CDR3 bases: TGTGCCAGCAGCTCGGGGGGACAGGGAAACTCCTATGGCTACACCTTC.